This T cell receptor beta chain was identified during a study of blood T cell repertoires in COVID-19. As for the study in general: From T cells, B-cell-depleted T cells, or PBMCs came the material, which was cDNA or gDNA.

The age range of participants was about 18 to 95 years, with residence in under 30 US areas. Assignment of participants to cohorts was predicated upon participant-reported clinical history. CDR1 and CDR2 from the germline V gene are SGHTA and FQGNSA. This CDR3 has 15 amino acids. Trimming took 5 bases from V and 5 from J, leaving 15 bases between them. In the study's own analysis: Using reference gene primer amplification, nucleated cell counts were estimated. TCRdb's copy holds only in-frame clones and misses some; the assay was immunoSEQ multiplex PCR. The DNA was the basis for D and trimming; V, J and clone size are from that table. The data contain around 380,000 clones, roughly 86% of them seen just once; the ten biggest clones take up approximately 1.2%.

The sample was PBMCs or T cells enriched from blood (not recorded which). The V call is TRBV7-2, the J call TRBJ1-4; weak D call: TRBD1 (6 bases). The sequence was collected from a man aged 25 to 40 who had recovered from COVID-19. CDR3 in amino acids: CASSAGQIANEKLFF. CDR3 DNA sequence: TGTGCCAGCAGCGCTGGACAGATTGCGAATGAAAAACTGTTTTTT.